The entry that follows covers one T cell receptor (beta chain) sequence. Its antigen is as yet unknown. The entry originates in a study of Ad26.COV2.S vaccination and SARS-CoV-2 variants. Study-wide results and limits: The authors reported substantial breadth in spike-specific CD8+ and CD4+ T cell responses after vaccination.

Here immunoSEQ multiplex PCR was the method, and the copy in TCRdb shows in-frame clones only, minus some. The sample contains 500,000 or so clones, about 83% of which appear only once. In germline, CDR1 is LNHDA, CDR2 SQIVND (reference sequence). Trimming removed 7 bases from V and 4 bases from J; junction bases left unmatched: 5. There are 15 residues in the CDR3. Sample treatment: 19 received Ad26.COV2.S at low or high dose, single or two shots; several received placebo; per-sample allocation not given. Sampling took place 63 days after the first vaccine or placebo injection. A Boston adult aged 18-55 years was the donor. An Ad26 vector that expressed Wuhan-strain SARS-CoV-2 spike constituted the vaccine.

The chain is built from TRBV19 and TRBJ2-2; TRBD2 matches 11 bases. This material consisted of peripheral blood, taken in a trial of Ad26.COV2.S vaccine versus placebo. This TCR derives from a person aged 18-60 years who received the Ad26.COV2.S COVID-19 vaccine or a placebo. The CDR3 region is CASTITSGGTGELFF. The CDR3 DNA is TGTGCCAGTACCATAACTAGCGGGGGCACCGGGGAGCTGTTTTTT.